The rows below give T cell receptor beta chains drawn from one sample of a study of T cells in Graves' hyperthyroidism and ophthalmopathy. TCRdb independently ran MiXCR on the multiplex PCR reads; one entry per CDR3 protein. The table includes hundreds of thousands of distinct CDR3 sequences, roughly 37% detected once. Material for sequencing was blood. Receptors were obtained from a man aged 18 to 35 with Graves' hyperthyroidism. Both conserved end residues are part of each CDR3. Each record gives: clone size, D gene, V gene, J gene, CDR3 protein, CDR3 DNA. The D gene is left open where the match is weak. Rows may omit the clone size; those that give it use once, few, many or a size class.

abundance: -
d_gene: -
v_gene: TRBV19
j_gene: TRBJ2-3
CDR3aa: CASSPLAGTSTDTQYF
CDR3nt: TGTGCCAGTAGCCCTCTTGCAGGGACTAGCACAGATACGCAGTATTTT

abundance: -
d_gene: -
v_gene: TRBV12-3/TRBV12-4
j_gene: TRBJ1-1
CDR3aa: CASRPRTLETEAFF
CDR3nt: TGTGCCAGCAGACCCAGGACTCTTGAAACTGAAGCTTTCTTT

abundance: many
d_gene: -
v_gene: TRBV7-3
j_gene: TRBJ2-2
CDR3aa: CASSFRRDTGELFF
CDR3nt: TGTGCCAGCAGCTTCAGGCGGGACACCGGGGAGCTGTTTTTT

abundance: -
d_gene: -
v_gene: TRBV10-3
j_gene: TRBJ1-5
CDR3aa: CAISDGRDQPQHF
CDR3nt: TGTGCCATCAGTGACGGGAGGGATCAGCCCCAGCATTTT

abundance: -
d_gene: -
v_gene: TRBV20-1
j_gene: TRBJ1-2
CDR3aa: CSARDQLGQRPYGYTF
CDR3nt: TGCAGTGCTAGAGATCAATTAGGACAGAGACCTTATGGCTACACCTTC

abundance: few
d_gene: -
v_gene: TRBV20-1
j_gene: TRBJ2-7
CDR3aa: CSARDPVGYEQYF
CDR3nt: TGCAGTGCTAGAGATCCGGTGGGGTACGAGCAGTACTTC

abundance: -
d_gene: TRBD1
v_gene: TRBV7-3
j_gene: TRBJ2-7
CDR3aa: CAPTGTGAYEQYF
CDR3nt: TGTGCCCCCACCGGGACAGGGGCCTACGAGCAGTACTTC

abundance: few
d_gene: -
v_gene: TRBV25-1
j_gene: TRBJ1-2
CDR3aa: CASNGGSFYTF
CDR3nt: TGTGCCAGCAACGGGGGGTCTTTCTACACCTTC

abundance: -
d_gene: -
v_gene: TRBV2
j_gene: TRBJ2-7
CDR3aa: CASSSPNHRNEQYF
CDR3nt: TGTGCCAGCAGTTCCCCCAATCACCGGAACGAGCAGTACTTC

abundance: many
d_gene: TRBD1
v_gene: TRBV29-1
j_gene: TRBJ2-7
CDR3aa: CSTQTGVGYEQYF
CDR3nt: TGCAGCACCCAGACAGGGGTGGGCTACGAGCAGTACTTC

abundance: -
d_gene: -
v_gene: TRBV19
j_gene: TRBJ2-5
CDR3aa: CASSPRLNSEQTQYF
CDR3nt: TGTGCCAGTAGTCCTCGACTAAATTCTGAGCAGACCCAGTACTTC

abundance: -
d_gene: -
v_gene: TRBV15
j_gene: TRBJ1-5
CDR3aa: CATSSRRAALGNQPQHF
CDR3nt: TGTGCCACCAGCAGTCGACGGGCGGCATTGGGCAATCAGCCCCAGCATTTT

abundance: -
d_gene: -
v_gene: TRBV7-9
j_gene: TRBJ2-7
CDR3aa: CASSLGGSQGEQYF
CDR3nt: TGTGCCAGCAGTTTAGGAGGGAGCCAGGGCGAGCAGTACTTC

abundance: few
d_gene: TRBD1
v_gene: TRBV20-1
j_gene: TRBJ1-1
CDR3aa: CSARGLDRASTEAFF
CDR3nt: TGCAGTGCTAGGGGCCTGGACAGGGCGAGCACTGAAGCTTTCTTT

abundance: many
d_gene: TRBD2
v_gene: TRBV7-2
j_gene: TRBJ2-5
CDR3aa: CASSIRLAEETQYF
CDR3nt: TGTGCCAGCAGCATTAGACTAGCGGAAGAGACCCAGTACTTC

abundance: few
d_gene: -
v_gene: TRBV12-5
j_gene: TRBJ1-5
CDR3aa: CASAGGGAGQPQHF
CDR3nt: TGTGCTAGTGCCGGCGGAGGGGCAGGGCAGCCCCAGCATTTT

abundance: few
d_gene: TRBD1
v_gene: TRBV5-4
j_gene: TRBJ2-7
CDR3aa: CASSHPGQGSYEQYF
CDR3nt: TGTGCCAGCAGCCACCCGGGACAGGGGTCCTACGAGCAGTACTTC

abundance: few
d_gene: -
v_gene: TRBV7-9
j_gene: TRBJ2-7
CDR3aa: CASSLVVNSYEQYF
CDR3nt: TGTGCCAGCAGCTTAGTGGTCAACTCCTACGAGCAGTACTTC

abundance: -
d_gene: -
v_gene: TRBV9
j_gene: TRBJ2-7
CDR3aa: CASSASRTVGKKGEQYF
CDR3nt: TGTGCCAGCAGCGCGTCCCGGACTGTCGGAAAAAAGGGGGAGCAGTACTTC

abundance: few
d_gene: -
v_gene: TRBV2
j_gene: TRBJ1-1
CDR3aa: CASSGLGAMNTEAFF
CDR3nt: TGTGCCAGCAGCGGACTGGGGGCCATGAACACTGAAGCTTTCTTT

abundance: many
d_gene: -
v_gene: TRBV29-1
j_gene: TRBJ2-2
CDR3aa: CSVGQNTGELFF
CDR3nt: TGCAGCGTTGGGCAGAACACCGGGGAGCTGTTTTTT

abundance: -
d_gene: -
v_gene: TRBV5-1
j_gene: TRBJ1-1
CDR3aa: CASKFTAGDTEAFF
CDR3nt: TGCGCCAGCAAGTTCACCGCAGGGGACACTGAAGCTTTCTTT

abundance: many
d_gene: -
v_gene: TRBV2
j_gene: TRBJ1-1
CDR3aa: CASSVGRMNTEAFF
CDR3nt: TGTGCCAGCAGTGTCGGAAGGATGAACACTGAAGCTTTCTTT

abundance: many
d_gene: -
v_gene: TRBV20-1
j_gene: TRBJ1-1
CDR3aa: CSARALKGFF
CDR3nt: TGCAGTGCTAGAGCCCTGAAGGGTTTCTTT

abundance: -
d_gene: TRBD2
v_gene: TRBV10-3
j_gene: TRBJ2-2
CDR3aa: CASSLRRTSGRHTGELFF
CDR3nt: TGTGCCAGCAGTTTACGACGGACTAGCGGGAGACACACCGGGGAGCTGTTTTTT

abundance: -
d_gene: TRBD2
v_gene: TRBV5-5
j_gene: TRBJ2-7
CDR3aa: CASSLTSGTPYEQYF
CDR3nt: TGTGCCAGCAGCTTAACTAGCGGGACCCCCTACGAGCAGTACTTC

abundance: many
d_gene: -
v_gene: TRBV12-3/TRBV12-4
j_gene: TRBJ1-4
CDR3aa: CASRPGVEKLFF
CDR3nt: TGTGCCAGCAGACCAGGGGTCGAAAAACTGTTTTTT

abundance: few
d_gene: -
v_gene: TRBV7-9
j_gene: TRBJ1-1
CDR3aa: CASSPREPNTEAFF
CDR3nt: TGTGCCAGCAGCCCCCGGGAACCTAACACTGAAGCTTTCTTT

abundance: -
d_gene: -
v_gene: TRBV19
j_gene: TRBJ1-2
CDR3aa: CASSISQGGNYGYTF
CDR3nt: TGTGCCAGTAGTATCTCTCAGGGAGGCAACTATGGCTACACCTTC

abundance: many
d_gene: TRBD1
v_gene: TRBV20-1
j_gene: TRBJ1-1
CDR3aa: CSASRTGRNTEAFF
CDR3nt: TGCAGTGCTAGCCGGACAGGGAGGAACACTGAAGCTTTCTTT

abundance: -
d_gene: -
v_gene: TRBV24-1
j_gene: TRBJ2-5
CDR3aa: CATSDPVDSMAPETQYF
CDR3nt: TGTGCCACCAGTGATCCTGTGGACTCCATGGCGCCTGAGACCCAGTACTTC

abundance: -
d_gene: -
v_gene: TRBV12-3/TRBV12-4
j_gene: TRBJ1-2
CDR3aa: CASSSLQGRYGYTF
CDR3nt: TGTGCCAGCAGTTCCTTACAGGGACGCTATGGCTACACCTTC

abundance: -
d_gene: TRBD1
v_gene: TRBV10-3
j_gene: TRBJ2-2
CDR3aa: CAIPRGPKGATNTGELFF
CDR3nt: TGTGCCATCCCTCGCGGCCCTAAGGGGGCGACGAACACCGGGGAGCTGTTTTTT

abundance: -
d_gene: -
v_gene: TRBV18
j_gene: TRBJ1-1
CDR3aa: CASSPLRGSEAFF
CDR3nt: TGTGCCAGCTCACCACTCAGGGGCTCTGAAGCTTTCTTT

abundance: many
d_gene: -
v_gene: TRBV7-8
j_gene: TRBJ2-5
CDR3aa: CASSSTTATAETQYF
CDR3nt: TGTGCCAGCAGCTCCACGACCGCGACTGCTGAGACCCAGTACTTC

abundance: -
d_gene: -
v_gene: TRBV19
j_gene: TRBJ1-1
CDR3aa: CASSIGSFGAEAFF
CDR3nt: TGTGCCAGTAGTATAGGCAGCTTCGGGGCTGAAGCTTTCTTT

abundance: few
d_gene: TRBD1
v_gene: TRBV28
j_gene: TRBJ2-7
CDR3aa: CASTGQGIVEQYF
CDR3nt: TGTGCCAGCACCGGACAGGGAATAGTCGAGCAGTACTTC

abundance: few
d_gene: -
v_gene: TRBV12-3/TRBV12-4
j_gene: TRBJ1-2
CDR3aa: CASSLGPGKAYGYTF
CDR3nt: TGTGCCAGCAGTTTAGGCCCGGGGAAGGCCTATGGCTACACCTTC

abundance: -
d_gene: -
v_gene: TRBV4-1
j_gene: TRBJ1-1
CDR3aa: CASSQSTQSEAFF
CDR3nt: TGCGCCAGCAGCCAATCAACTCAATCTGAAGCTTTCTTT

abundance: -
d_gene: TRBD2
v_gene: TRBV5-1
j_gene: TRBJ2-2
CDR3aa: CASSAGLLTGELFF
CDR3nt: TGCGCCAGCAGCGCGGGACTACTGACCGGGGAGCTGTTTTTT

abundance: few
d_gene: TRBD1
v_gene: TRBV7-2
j_gene: TRBJ1-4
CDR3aa: CASSLAGTGKEKLFF
CDR3nt: TGTGCCAGCAGCTTGGCCGGGACAGGGAAGGAAAAACTGTTTTTT

abundance: -
d_gene: TRBD1
v_gene: TRBV7-2
j_gene: TRBJ2-7
CDR3aa: CASSTRDRPTGQYF
CDR3nt: TGTGCCAGCAGCACCCGGGACAGACCTACGGGGCAGTACTTC

abundance: -
d_gene: -
v_gene: TRBV3-1
j_gene: TRBJ1-2
CDR3aa: CASSRSNEREGYTF
CDR3nt: TGTGCCAGCAGCCGATCAAATGAGCGAGAAGGCTACACCTTC

abundance: -
d_gene: -
v_gene: TRBV6-2/TRBV6-3
j_gene: TRBJ1-2
CDR3aa: CASSYSHTGSYGYTF
CDR3nt: TGTGCCAGCAGTTACTCTCATACGGGGTCCTATGGCTACACCTTC

abundance: -
d_gene: -
v_gene: TRBV19
j_gene: TRBJ1-6
CDR3aa: CASSQAGYSPLHF
CDR3nt: TGTGCCAGTAGCCAAGCAGGGTACTCACCCCTCCACTTT

abundance: few
d_gene: -
v_gene: TRBV7-9
j_gene: TRBJ2-2
CDR3aa: CASSSGGLQNTGELFF
CDR3nt: TGTGCCAGCAGCTCCGGGGGATTACAGAACACCGGGGAGCTGTTTTTT

abundance: -
d_gene: -
v_gene: TRBV7-9
j_gene: TRBJ1-3
CDR3aa: CAGLPPVYGNTIYF
CDR3nt: TGTGCTGGACTTCCCCCAGTTTACGGAAACACCATATATTTT

abundance: -
d_gene: -
v_gene: TRBV20-1
j_gene: TRBJ2-7
CDR3aa: CSAPSPGAAPYEQYF
CDR3nt: TGCAGTGCTCCTAGTCCCGGGGCCGCCCCCTACGAGCAGTACTTC

abundance: -
d_gene: TRBD2
v_gene: TRBV6-5
j_gene: TRBJ2-5
CDR3aa: CASSYLLAGEVETQYF
CDR3nt: TGTGCCAGCAGTTACCTACTAGCGGGAGAGGTGGAGACCCAGTACTTC

abundance: few
d_gene: -
v_gene: TRBV5-1
j_gene: TRBJ1-2
CDR3aa: CASSRSTGDYGYTF
CDR3nt: TGCGCCAGCAGCCGAAGCACGGGGGACTATGGCTACACCTTC

abundance: many
d_gene: -
v_gene: TRBV5-5
j_gene: TRBJ2-2
CDR3aa: CASRLIGSNTGELFF
CDR3nt: TGTGCCAGCAGATTGATCGGGTCCAACACCGGGGAGCTGTTTTTT

abundance: many
d_gene: -
v_gene: TRBV6-1
j_gene: TRBJ1-1
CDR3aa: CASSQGWGAFF
CDR3nt: TGTGCCAGCAGTCAGGGTTGGGGAGCTTTCTTT